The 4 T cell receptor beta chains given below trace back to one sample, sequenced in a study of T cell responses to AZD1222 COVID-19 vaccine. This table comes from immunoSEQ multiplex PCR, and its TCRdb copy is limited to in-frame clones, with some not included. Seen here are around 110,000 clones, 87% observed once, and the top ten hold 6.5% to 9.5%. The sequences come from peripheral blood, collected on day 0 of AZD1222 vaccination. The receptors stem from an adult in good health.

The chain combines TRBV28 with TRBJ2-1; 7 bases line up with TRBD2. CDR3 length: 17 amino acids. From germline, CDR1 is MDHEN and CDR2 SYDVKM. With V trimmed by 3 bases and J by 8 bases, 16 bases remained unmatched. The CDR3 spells CASSFPAGDSLFDEQFF. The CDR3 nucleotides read TGTGCCAGCAGTTTCCCCGCGGGAGACAGCCTCTTCGATGAGCAGTTCTTC.

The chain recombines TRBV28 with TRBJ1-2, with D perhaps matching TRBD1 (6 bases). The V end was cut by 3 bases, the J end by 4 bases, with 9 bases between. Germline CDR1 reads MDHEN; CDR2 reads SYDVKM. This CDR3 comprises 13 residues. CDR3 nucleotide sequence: TGTGCCAGCAGTTTGAACAGGGCCTATGGCTACACCTTC. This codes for CASSLNRAYGYTF.

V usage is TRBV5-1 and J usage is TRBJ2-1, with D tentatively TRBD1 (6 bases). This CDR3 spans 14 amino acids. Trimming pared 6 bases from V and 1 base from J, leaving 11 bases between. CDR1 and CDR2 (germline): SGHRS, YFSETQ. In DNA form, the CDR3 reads TGCGCCAGCAAGGATACAGGGTCCTACAATGAGCAGTTCTTC. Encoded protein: CASKDTGSYNEQFF.

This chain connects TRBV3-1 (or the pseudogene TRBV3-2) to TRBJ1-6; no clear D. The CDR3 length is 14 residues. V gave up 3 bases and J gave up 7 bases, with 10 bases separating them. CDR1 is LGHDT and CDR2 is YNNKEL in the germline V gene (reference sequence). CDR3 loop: CASSQAPVNSPLHF. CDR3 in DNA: TGTGCCAGCAGCCAGGCCCCGGTCAATTCACCCCTCCACTTT.